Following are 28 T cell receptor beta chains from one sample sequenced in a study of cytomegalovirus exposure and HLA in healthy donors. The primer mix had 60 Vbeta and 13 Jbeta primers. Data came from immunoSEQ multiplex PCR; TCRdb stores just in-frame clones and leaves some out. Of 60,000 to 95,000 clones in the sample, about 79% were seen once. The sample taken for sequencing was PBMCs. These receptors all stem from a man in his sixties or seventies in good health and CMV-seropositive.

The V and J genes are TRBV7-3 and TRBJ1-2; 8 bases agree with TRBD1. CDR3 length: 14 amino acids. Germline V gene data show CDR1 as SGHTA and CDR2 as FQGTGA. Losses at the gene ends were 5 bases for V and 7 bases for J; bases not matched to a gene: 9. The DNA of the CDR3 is TGTGCCAGCAGCACAGACGACAGGGGCCGTGGCTACACCTTC. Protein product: CASSTDDRGRGYTF.

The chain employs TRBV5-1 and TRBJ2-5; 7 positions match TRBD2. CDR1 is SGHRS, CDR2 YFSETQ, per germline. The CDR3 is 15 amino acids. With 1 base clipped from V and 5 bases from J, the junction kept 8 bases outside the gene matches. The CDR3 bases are TGCGCCAGCAGCTTGTCGGGGGGTCATGAGGAGACCCAGTACTTC. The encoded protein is CASSLSGGHEETQYF.

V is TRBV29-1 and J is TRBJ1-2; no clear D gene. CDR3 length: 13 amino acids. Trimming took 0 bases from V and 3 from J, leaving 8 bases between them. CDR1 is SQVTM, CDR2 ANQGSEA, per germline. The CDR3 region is CSVEEAGYYGYTF. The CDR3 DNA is TGCAGCGTTGAAGAGGCAGGCTACTATGGCTACACCTTC.

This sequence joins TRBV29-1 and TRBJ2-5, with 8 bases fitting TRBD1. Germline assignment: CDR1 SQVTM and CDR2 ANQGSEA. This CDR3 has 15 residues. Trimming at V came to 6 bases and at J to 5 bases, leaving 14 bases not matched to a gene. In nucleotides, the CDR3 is TGCAGCGTCACAAAAGGGACAGGACCGAGGGAGACCCAGTACTTC. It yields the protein CSVTKGTGPRETQYF.

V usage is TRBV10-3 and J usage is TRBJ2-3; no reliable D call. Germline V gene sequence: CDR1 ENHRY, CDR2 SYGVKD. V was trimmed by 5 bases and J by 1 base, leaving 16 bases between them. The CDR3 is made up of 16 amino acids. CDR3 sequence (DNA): TGTGCCATCAGTAACGACGGTGGGCGCGGCACAGATACGCAGTATTTT. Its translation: CAISNDGGRGTDTQYF.

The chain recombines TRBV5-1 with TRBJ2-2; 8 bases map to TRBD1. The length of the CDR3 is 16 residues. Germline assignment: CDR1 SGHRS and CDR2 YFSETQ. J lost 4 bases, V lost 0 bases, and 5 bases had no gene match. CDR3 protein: CASSLGGQGGTGELFF. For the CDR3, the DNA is TGCGCCAGCAGCTTGGGTGGACAGGGAGGCACCGGGGAGCTGTTTTTT. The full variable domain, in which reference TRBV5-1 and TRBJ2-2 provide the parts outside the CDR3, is KAGVTQTPRYLIKTRGQQVTLSCSPISGHRSVSWYQQTPGQGLQFLFEYFSETQRNKGNFPGRFSGRQFSNSRSEMNVSTLELGDSALYLCASSLGGQGGTGELFFGEGSRLTVL.

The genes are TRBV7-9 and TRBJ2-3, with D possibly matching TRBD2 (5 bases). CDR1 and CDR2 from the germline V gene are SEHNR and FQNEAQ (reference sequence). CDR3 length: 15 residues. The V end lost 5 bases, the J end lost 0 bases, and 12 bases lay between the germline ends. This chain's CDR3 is CASSTRAPSTDTQYF. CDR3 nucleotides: TGTGCCAGCAGCACTAGGGCACCAAGCACAGATACGCAGTATTTT.

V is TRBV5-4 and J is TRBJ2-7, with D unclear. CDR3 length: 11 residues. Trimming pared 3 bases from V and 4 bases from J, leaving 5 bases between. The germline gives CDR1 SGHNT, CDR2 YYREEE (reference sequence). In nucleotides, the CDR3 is TGTGCCAGCAGCTCGCAGTACGAGCAGTACTTC. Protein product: CASSSQYEQYF.

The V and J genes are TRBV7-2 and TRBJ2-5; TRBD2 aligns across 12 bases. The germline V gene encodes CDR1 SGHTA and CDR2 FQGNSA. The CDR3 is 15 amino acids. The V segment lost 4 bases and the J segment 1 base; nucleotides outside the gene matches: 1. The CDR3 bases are TGTGCCAGCAGCTCTAGCGGGGGGGCCCAAGAGACCCAGTACTTC. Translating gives CASSSSGGAQETQYF.

CDR3 DNA sequence: TGTGCCAGTAGTATAGGTGTCCGCGGAGAGACCCAGTACTTC. Amino acids: CASSIGVRGETQYF. The chain couples TRBV19 to TRBJ2-5; D is unresolved. Germline CDR1 LNHDA, CDR2 SQIVND (reference sequence). This CDR3 region has 14 residues. V was trimmed by 1 base and J by 4 bases, leaving 10 bases between them.

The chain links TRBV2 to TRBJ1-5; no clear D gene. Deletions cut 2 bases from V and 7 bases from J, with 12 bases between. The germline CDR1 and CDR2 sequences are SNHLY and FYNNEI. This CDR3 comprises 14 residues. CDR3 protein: CASSEWTEKQPQHF. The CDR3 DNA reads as TGTGCCAGCAGTGAATGGACTGAAAAACAGCCCCAGCATTTT.

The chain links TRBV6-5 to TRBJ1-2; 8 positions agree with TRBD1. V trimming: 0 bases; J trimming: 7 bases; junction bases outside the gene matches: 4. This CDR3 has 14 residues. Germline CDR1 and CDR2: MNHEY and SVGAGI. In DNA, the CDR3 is TGTGCCAGCAGTTACTCCGGGACAGGATCTGGCTACACCTTC. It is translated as CASSYSGTGSGYTF.

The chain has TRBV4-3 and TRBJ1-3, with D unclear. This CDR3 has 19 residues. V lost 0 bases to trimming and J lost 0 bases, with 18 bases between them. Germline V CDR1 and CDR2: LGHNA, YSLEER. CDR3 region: CASSQDRVRGSFSGNTIYF. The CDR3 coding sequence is TGCGCCAGCAGCCAAGATCGGGTGCGGGGATCCTTCTCTGGAAACACCATATATTTT.

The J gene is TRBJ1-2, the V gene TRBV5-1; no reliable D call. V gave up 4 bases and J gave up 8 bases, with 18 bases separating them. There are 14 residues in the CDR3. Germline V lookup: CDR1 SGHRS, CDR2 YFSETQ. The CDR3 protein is CASSQEAVRRGYTF. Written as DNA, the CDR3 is TGCGCCAGCAGCCAAGAAGCAGTCCGGAGAGGCTACACCTTC.

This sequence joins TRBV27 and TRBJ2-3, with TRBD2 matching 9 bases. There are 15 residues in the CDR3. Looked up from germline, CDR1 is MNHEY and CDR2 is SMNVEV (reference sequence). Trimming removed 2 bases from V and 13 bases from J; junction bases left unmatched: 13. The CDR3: CASSLGSAGGLIEYF. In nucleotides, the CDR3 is TGTGCCAGCAGTTTAGGCTCGGCGGGAGGGCTTATCGAGTATTTT.

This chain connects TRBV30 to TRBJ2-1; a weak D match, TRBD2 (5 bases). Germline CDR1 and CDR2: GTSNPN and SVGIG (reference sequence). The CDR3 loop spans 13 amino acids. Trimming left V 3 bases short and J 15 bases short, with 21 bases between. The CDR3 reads CAWSATSPGVAFF. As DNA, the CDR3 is TGTGCCTGGAGCGCCACATCCCCCGGGGTGGCGTTCTTC.

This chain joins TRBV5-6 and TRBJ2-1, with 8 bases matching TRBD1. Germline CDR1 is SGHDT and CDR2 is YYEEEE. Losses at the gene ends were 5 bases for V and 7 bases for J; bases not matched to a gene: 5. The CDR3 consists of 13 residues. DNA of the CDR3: TGTGCCAGCAGGCGGACAGGGTGGAATGAGCAGTTCTTC. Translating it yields CASRRTGWNEQFF. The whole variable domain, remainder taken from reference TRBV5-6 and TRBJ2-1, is DAGVTQSPTHLIKTRGQQVTLRCSPKSGHDTVSWYQQALGQGPQFIFQYYEEEERQRGNFPDRFSGHQFPNYSSELNVNALLLGDSALYLCASRRTGWNEQFFGPGTRLTVL.

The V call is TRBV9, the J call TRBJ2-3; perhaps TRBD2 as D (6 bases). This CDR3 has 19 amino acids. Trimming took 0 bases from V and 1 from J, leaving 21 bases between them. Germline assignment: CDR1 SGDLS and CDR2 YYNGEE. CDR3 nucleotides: TGTGCCAGCAGCGTAGGGGAAGGGTCTAGCGCTCGACGCACAGATACGCAGTATTTT. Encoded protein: CASSVGEGSSARRTDTQYF.

The CDR3 nucleotides are TGTGCCGCCAGACTGACGGCGACAGATACGCAGTATTTT. It yields the protein CAARLTATDTQYF. This chain connects TRBV6-1 to TRBJ2-3, with D uncertain. The germline V and J ends were trimmed by 11 bases and 3 bases, with 15 bases remaining between them. This CDR3 is 13 amino acids long. Germline V CDR1 and CDR2: MNHNS, SASEGT.

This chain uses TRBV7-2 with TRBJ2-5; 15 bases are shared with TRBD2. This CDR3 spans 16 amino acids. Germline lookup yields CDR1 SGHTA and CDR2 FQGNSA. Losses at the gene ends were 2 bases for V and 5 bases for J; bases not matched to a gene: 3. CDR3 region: CASSLFGLAGGETQYF. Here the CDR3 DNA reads TGTGCCAGCAGCTTATTCGGACTAGCGGGGGGGGAGACCCAGTACTTC.

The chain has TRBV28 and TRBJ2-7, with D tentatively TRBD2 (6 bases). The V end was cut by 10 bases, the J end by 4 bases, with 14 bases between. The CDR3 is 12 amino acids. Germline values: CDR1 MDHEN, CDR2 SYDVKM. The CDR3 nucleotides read TGTGCCACGGAAGGAGGGACGTACGAGCAGTACTTC. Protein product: CATEGGTYEQYF. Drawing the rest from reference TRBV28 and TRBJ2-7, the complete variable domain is DVKVTQSSRYLVKRTGEKVFLECVQDMDHENMFWYRQDPGLGLRLIYFSYDVKMKEKGDIPEGYSVSREKKERFSLILESASTNQTSMYLCATEGGTYEQYFGPGTRLTVT.

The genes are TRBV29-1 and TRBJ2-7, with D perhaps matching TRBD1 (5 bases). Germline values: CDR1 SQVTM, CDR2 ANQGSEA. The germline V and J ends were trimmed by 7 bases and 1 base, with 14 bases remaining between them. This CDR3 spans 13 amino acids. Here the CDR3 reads CSARPPGSYEQYF. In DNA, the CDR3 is TGCAGCGCCCGCCCCCCAGGGTCCTACGAGCAGTACTTC.

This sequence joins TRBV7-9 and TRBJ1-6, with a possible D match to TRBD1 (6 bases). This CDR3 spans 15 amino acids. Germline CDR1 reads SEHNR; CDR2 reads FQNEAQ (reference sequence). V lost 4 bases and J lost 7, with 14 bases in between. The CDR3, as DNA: TGTGCCAGCAGCTCTCAGGGGATGGGCAATTCACCCCTCCACTTT. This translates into CASSSQGMGNSPLHF.

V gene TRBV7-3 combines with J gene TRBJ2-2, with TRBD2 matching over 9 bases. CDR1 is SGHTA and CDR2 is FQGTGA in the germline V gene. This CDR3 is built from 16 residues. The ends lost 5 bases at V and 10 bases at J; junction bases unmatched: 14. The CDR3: CASSLSGTSLREELFF. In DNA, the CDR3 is TGTGCCAGCAGCCTATCCGGGACTAGCCTTCGTGAGGAGCTGTTTTTT.

The CDR3 nucleotides are TGTGCCAGCAGCCTGTCAGGGGTAGGCATTCAGTACTTC. Its protein is CASSLSGVGIQYF. This chain connects TRBV7-8 to TRBJ2-4; possible D gene TRBD1, 6 bases. This CDR3 is 13 amino acids long. Germline lookup yields CDR1 SGHVS and CDR2 FQNEAQ. V shed 5 bases and J shed 9 bases, with 14 bases lying between them.

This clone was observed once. The CDR3 nucleotides are TGTGCCAGCAGCGAGACTAGCGGGAGTTTTTACGAGCAGTACTTC. Protein product: CASSETSGSFYEQYF. This rearrangement joins TRBV9 to TRBJ2-7; 12 positions match TRBD2. There are 15 residues in the CDR3. The J segment lost 4 bases and the V segment lost 3 bases, leaving 5 bases of the junction unmatched. Per the germline V gene, CDR1 is SGDLS and CDR2 is YYNGEE.

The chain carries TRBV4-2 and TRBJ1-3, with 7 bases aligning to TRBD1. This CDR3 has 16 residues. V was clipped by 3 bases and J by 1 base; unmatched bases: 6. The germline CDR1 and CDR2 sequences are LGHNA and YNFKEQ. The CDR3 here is CASSQATGASGNTIYF. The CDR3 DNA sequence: TGTGCCAGCAGCCAGGCCACAGGGGCTTCTGGAAACACCATATATTTT.

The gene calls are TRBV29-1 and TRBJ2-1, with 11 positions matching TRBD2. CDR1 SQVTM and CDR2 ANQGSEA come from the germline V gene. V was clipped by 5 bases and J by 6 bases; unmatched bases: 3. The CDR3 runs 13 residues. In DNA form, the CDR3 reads TGCAGCGTTCTGACTAGCGGGATCAATGAGCAGTTCTTC. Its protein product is CSVLTSGINEQFF.